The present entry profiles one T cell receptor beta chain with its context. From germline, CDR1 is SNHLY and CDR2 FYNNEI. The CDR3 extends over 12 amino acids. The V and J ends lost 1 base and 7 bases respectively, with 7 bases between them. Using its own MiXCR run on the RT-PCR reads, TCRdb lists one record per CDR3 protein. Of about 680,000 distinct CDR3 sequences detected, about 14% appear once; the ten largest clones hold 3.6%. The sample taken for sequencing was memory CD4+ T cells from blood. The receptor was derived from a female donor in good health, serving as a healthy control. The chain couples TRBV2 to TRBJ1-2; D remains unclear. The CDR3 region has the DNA TGTGCCAGCAGTGAAGGGAAGGGTGGCTACACCTTC. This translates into CASSEGKGGYTF.